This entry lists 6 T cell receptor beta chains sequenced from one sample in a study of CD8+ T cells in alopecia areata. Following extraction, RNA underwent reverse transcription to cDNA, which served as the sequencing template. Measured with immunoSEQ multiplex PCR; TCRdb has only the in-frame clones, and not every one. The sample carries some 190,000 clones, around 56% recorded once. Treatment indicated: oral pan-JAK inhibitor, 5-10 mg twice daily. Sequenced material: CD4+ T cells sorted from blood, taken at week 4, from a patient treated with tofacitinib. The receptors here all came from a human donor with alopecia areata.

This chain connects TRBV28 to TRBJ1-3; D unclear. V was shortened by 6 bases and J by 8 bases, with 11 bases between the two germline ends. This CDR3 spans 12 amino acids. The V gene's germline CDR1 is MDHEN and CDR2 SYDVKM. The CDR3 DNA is TGTGCCAGCAGGACTCCCGGGGACACCATATATTTT. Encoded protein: CASRTPGDTIYF. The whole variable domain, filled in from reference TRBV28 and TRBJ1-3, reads DVKVTQSSRYLVKRTGEKVFLECVQDMDHENMFWYRQDPGLGLRLIYFSYDVKMKEKGDIPEGYSVSREKKERFSLILESASTNQTSMYLCASRTPGDTIYFGEGSWLTVV.

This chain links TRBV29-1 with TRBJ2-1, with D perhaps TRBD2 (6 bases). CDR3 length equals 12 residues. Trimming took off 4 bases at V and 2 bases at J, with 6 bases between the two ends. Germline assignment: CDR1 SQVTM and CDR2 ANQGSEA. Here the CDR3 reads CSVGEAYNEQFF. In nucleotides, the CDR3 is TGCAGCGTTGGGGAGGCCTACAATGAGCAGTTCTTC.

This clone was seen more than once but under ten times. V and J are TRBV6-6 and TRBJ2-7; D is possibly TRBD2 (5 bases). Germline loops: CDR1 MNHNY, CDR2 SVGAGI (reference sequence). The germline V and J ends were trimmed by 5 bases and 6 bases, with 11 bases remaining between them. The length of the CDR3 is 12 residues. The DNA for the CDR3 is TGTGCCAGCAGTACCCTAACTAGCGAGCAGTACTTC. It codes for CASSTLTSEQYF.

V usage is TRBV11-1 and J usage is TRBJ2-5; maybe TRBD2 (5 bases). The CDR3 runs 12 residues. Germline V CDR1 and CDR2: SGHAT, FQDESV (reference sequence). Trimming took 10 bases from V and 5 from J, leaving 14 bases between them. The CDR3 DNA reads TGTGCCACACACTGGAGGAGGGAGACCCAGTACTTC. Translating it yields CATHWRRETQYF.

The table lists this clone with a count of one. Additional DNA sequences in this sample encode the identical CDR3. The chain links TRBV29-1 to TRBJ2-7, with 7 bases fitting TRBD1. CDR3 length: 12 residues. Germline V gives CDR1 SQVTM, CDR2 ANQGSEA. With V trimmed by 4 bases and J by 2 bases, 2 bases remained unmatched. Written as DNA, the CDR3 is TGCAGCGTTGGACAGGGAGCCTACGAGCAGTACTTC. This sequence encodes CSVGQGAYEQYF.

The CDR3 region is CSGKTSPLPTDTQYF. The CDR3 nucleotides are TGCAGCGGAAAGACTAGCCCGCTTCCCACAGATACGCAGTATTTT. The chain combines TRBV29-1 with TRBJ2-3; 7 bases agree with TRBD2. Germline CDR1 SQVTM, CDR2 ANQGSEA. The junction had 12 bases not matched to a gene; V was cut back by 7 bases and J by 2 bases. The CDR3 contains 15 residues.